Shown below are 30 T cell receptor beta chains from a single sample sequenced in a study of blood T cell repertoires in COVID-19. Produced via immunoSEQ multiplex PCR; TCRdb's table is partial and in-frame only. The table lists 250,000 to 350,000 clones, 85% to 90% of them singletons, with around 4.3% in the top ten. Sequenced input: PBMCs or T cells enriched from blood (not recorded which). The origin of the receptors is a woman aged 18-35 years with acute COVID-19.

The chain has TRBV24-1 and TRBJ1-5; D is undetermined. There are 14 residues in the CDR3. CDR1 is KGHDR and CDR2 is SFDVKD in the germline V gene. The germline V and J ends were trimmed by 5 bases and 3 bases, with 10 bases remaining between them. In nucleotides, the CDR3 is TGTGCCACCAGTGTCGGAGGGCACAATCAGCCCCAGCATTTT. Translated: CATSVGGHNQPQHF.

V usage is TRBV9 and J usage is TRBJ1-1; unclear D gene. V was clipped by 0 bases and J by 1 base, with 7 bases between them. This CDR3 is built from 14 residues. Germline CDR1 reads SGDLS; CDR2 reads YYNGEE. The CDR3 coding sequence is TGTGCCAGCAGCGTAGACGGAGAGAACACTGAAGCTTTCTTT. Amino acid sequence: CASSVDGENTEAFF.

The rearrangement joins TRBV28 to TRBJ1-6; no definite D call. Trimming stripped 1 base from V and 0 bases from J, with 13 bases between. The CDR3 length is 18 residues. Germline V gene sequence: CDR1 MDHEN, CDR2 SYDVKM. CDR3: CASSLYPVRSSYNSPLHF. For the CDR3, the DNA is TGTGCCAGCAGTTTATATCCCGTTAGGAGCTCCTATAATTCACCCCTCCACTTT.

This chain uses TRBV6-1 with TRBJ1-4, with 7 bases identical to TRBD1. V gave up 7 bases and J gave up 8 bases; unmatched junction bases: 10. This CDR3 is built from 14 residues. CDR1 and CDR2 (germline): MNHNS, SASEGT. The CDR3 loop reads CASTLGQAGEKLFF. The DNA of the CDR3 is TGTGCCAGCACCTTAGGACAGGCGGGGGAAAAACTGTTTTTT.

The chain uses TRBV14 and TRBJ2-3; D is perhaps TRBD2 (6 bases). The V end lost 8 bases, the J end lost 3 bases, and 24 bases lay between the germline ends. Germline-derived CDR1 and CDR2 are SGHDN and FVKESK. The CDR3 spans 17 residues. CDR3: CASGELWERERTDTQYF. The CDR3 DNA is TGTGCCAGCGGCGAGTTATGGGAACGGGAGAGGACAGATACGCAGTATTTT.

The chain has TRBV28 and TRBJ1-2; D call uncertain. CDR3 length: 14 residues. V was trimmed by 2 bases and J by 5 bases, leaving 12 bases between them. Germline CDR1 reads MDHEN; CDR2 reads SYDVKM. DNA for the CDR3: TGTGCCAGCAGTTTAGATGGCGGATTTTATGGCTACACCTTC. It is translated as CASSLDGGFYGYTF.

The rearrangement uses TRBV18 and TRBJ1-1; D is ambiguous. From germline, CDR1 is KGHSH and CDR2 LQKENI. Trimming stripped 2 bases from V and 10 bases from J, with 11 bases between. The CDR3 has 12 residues. DNA for the CDR3: TGTGCCAGCTCACCAGGGTCGGAGGGAGCTTTCTTT. Its protein product is CASSPGSEGAFF.

The chain employs TRBV19 and TRBJ2-7; 10 bases are a match to TRBD1. Trimming cost V 5 bases and J 3 bases; bases outside gene matches: 10. This CDR3 comprises 16 residues. The germline V gene encodes CDR1 LNHDA and CDR2 SQIVND (reference sequence). This CDR3 is CASSLLPGQGLYEQYF. In DNA, the CDR3 is TGTGCCAGTAGTTTACTTCCGGGACAGGGGCTCTACGAGCAGTACTTC. The variable domain in full, completed from reference TRBV19 and TRBJ2-7, reads DGGITQSPKYLFRKEGQNVTLSCEQNLNHDAMYWYRQDPGQGLRLIYYSQIVNDFQKGDIAEGYSVSREKKESFPLTVTSAQKNPTAFYLCASSLLPGQGLYEQYFGPGTRLTVT.

This rearrangement joins TRBV19 to TRBJ2-2, with D maybe TRBD2 (6 bases). CDR1 is LNHDA, CDR2 SQIVND, per germline (reference sequence). Trimming pared 6 bases from V and 1 base from J, leaving 9 bases between. The CDR3 runs 14 residues. In DNA form, the CDR3 reads TGTGCCAGTAGGGGGACTGGGAACACCGGGGAGCTGTTTTTT. Translation: CASRGTGNTGELFF.

The J gene is TRBJ1-3, the V gene TRBV7-9, with 8 bases aligning to TRBD1. This CDR3 is built from 16 residues. The V gene end was trimmed by 4 bases and the J gene end by 0 bases; junction bases not matched to a gene: 5. Germline loops: CDR1 SEHNR, CDR2 FQNEAQ (reference sequence). The CDR3, as DNA: TGTGCCAGCAGCTGGGGGGACAGGTACTCTGGAAACACCATATATTTT. Its protein is CASSWGDRYSGNTIYF.

The chain is built from TRBV5-1 and TRBJ2-7, with a weak D call TRBD2 (5 bases). V was pared by 5 bases and J by 7 bases, with 19 bases between. CDR1 is SGHRS and CDR2 is YFSETQ in the germline V gene. The CDR3 has 14 amino acids. The CDR3 sequence is CASSSVDATGEQYF. The CDR3 DNA is TGCGCCAGCAGTTCCGTGGACGCAACGGGGGAGCAGTACTTC.

The V call is TRBV10-3, the J call TRBJ2-6, with D perhaps TRBD2 (5 bases). This CDR3 has 15 amino acids. Germline V gene data show CDR1 as ENHRY and CDR2 as SYGVKD. V dropped 6 bases and J dropped 0 bases, with 9 bases sitting between them. CDR3 sequence (DNA): TGTGCCATCAGGGGAGACATCTCTGGGGCCAACGTCCTGACTTTC. Translating gives CAIRGDISGANVLTF.

The rearrangement links TRBV10-3 to TRBJ1-6, with 7 bases fitting TRBD1. The CDR3 covers 16 residues. Germline CDR1 reads ENHRY; CDR2 reads SYGVKD. Trimming took 0 bases from V and 5 from J; bases not matched to a gene: 4. The CDR3 here is CAISESRGQHNSPLHF. The CDR3 coding sequence is TGTGCCATCAGTGAGTCTAGGGGACAGCATAATTCACCCCTCCACTTT.

This sequence joins TRBV7-3 and TRBJ2-1; D is unclear. Trimming took 3 bases from V and 10 from J, leaving 10 bases between them. The CDR3 consists of 12 residues. Germline loops: CDR1 SGHTA, CDR2 FQGTGA. The CDR3 bases are TGTGCCAGCAGCTTCTTCGCAGGAGAGCAGTTCTTC. As protein: CASSFFAGEQFF.

The chain is built from TRBV10-1 and TRBJ2-1, with TRBD2 matching 8 bases. Germline lookup yields CDR1 WNHNN and CDR2 SYGVQD (reference sequence). V was clipped by 6 bases and J by 15 bases; unmatched bases: 4. The CDR3 contains 10 residues. DNA of the CDR3: TGCGCCAGCAGGACGGGAGGGAGGTTCTTC. Protein: CASRTGGRFF.

V is TRBV27 and J is TRBJ2-7, with 10 bases lining up with TRBD1. This CDR3 spans 16 amino acids. The germline CDR1 and CDR2 sequences are MNHEY and SMNVEV (reference sequence). V trimming: 4 bases; J trimming: 0 bases; junction bases outside the gene matches: 6. The chain's CDR3 is CASSWTGGTLSYEQYF. The CDR3, as DNA: TGTGCCAGCAGTTGGACAGGGGGTACTCTCTCCTACGAGCAGTACTTC.

The chain combines TRBV21-1 with TRBJ1-6; no DNA check was done on the table's D call, TRBD1. TRBV21-1 is a recognized pseudogene. The CDR3 is made up of 19 amino acids. The CDR3 region is CASSKVPPGGEPYNSPLHF. DNA for the CDR3: TGTGCCAGCAGCAAAGTGCCTCCAGGGGGCGAGCCCTATAATTCACCCCTCCACTTT.

The chain combines TRBV5-5 with TRBJ1-2; D gene uncertain. Trimming left V 4 bases short and J 5 bases short, with 9 bases between. The CDR3 spans 12 residues. Germline values: CDR1 SGHKS, CDR2 YYEKEE (reference sequence). CDR3 sequence (DNA): TGTGCCAGCAGCCCCTCCGGGTATGGCTACACCTTC. It specifies CASSPSGYGYTF.

This chain uses TRBV13 with TRBJ2-7; D might be TRBD1 (5 bases). Germline loops: CDR1 PRHDT, CDR2 FYEKMQ (reference sequence). Trimming shortened V by 5 bases and J by 1 base, and 12 bases separated the two germline ends. The CDR3 has 14 residues. CDR3 DNA: TGTGCCAGCAGCCACGAGGACATTTCCTACGAGCAGTACTTC. Translation gives CASSHEDISYEQYF.

The chain combines TRBV29-1 with TRBJ1-2; no clear D. Germline V CDR1 and CDR2: SQVTM, ANQGSEA. The CDR3 spans 14 residues. The V gene lost 2 bases and the J gene lost 6 bases, with 16 bases spanning the gap. The CDR3 reads CSVEKTNRYNGYTF. The CDR3 DNA follows: TGCAGCGTTGAAAAAACAAACCGATATAATGGCTACACCTTC. Variable domain in full (rest from reference TRBV29-1 and TRBJ1-2): SAVISQKPSRDICQRGTSLTIQCQVDSQVTMMFWYRQQPGQSLTLIATANQGSEATYESGFVIDKFPISRPNLTFSTLTVSNMSPEDSSIYLCSVEKTNRYNGYTFGSGTRLTVV.

The rearrangement links TRBV5-6 to TRBJ2-7; TRBD1 might be the D (7 bases). The CDR3 contains 14 residues. Germline V gene sequence: CDR1 SGHDT, CDR2 YYEEEE. V lost 4 bases and J lost 0, with 11 bases in between. The CDR3 region has the DNA TGTGCCAGCAGCGCGGGACAGAGCTCCTACGAGCAGTACTTC. It is translated as CASSAGQSSYEQYF. Using reference TRBV5-6 and TRBJ2-7 for the parts outside the CDR3, the full variable domain is DAGVTQSPTHLIKTRGQQVTLRCSPKSGHDTVSWYQQALGQGPQFIFQYYEEEERQRGNFPDRFSGHQFPNYSSELNVNALLLGDSALYLCASSAGQSSYEQYFGPGTRLTVT.

This chain uses TRBV4-2 with TRBJ2-2; a possible D gene is TRBD2 (6 bases). The CDR3 consists of 16 residues. Germline-derived CDR1 and CDR2 are LGHNA and YNFKEQ. V lost 1 base to trimming and J lost 5 bases, with 14 bases between them. The CDR3 reads CASSQVVGGQTGELFF. The CDR3 bases are TGTGCCAGCAGCCAAGTAGTGGGAGGACAAACCGGGGAGCTGTTTTTT.

J is TRBJ1-1 and V is TRBV28; a weak D match, TRBD1 (6 bases). Trimming shortened V by 3 bases and J by 5 bases, and 13 bases separated the two germline ends. CDR1 is MDHEN, CDR2 SYDVKM, per germline. CDR3 length: 14 residues. The CDR3 sequence: CASSLSGARTEAFF. In DNA, the CDR3 is TGTGCCAGCAGTTTGTCAGGGGCGAGGACTGAAGCTTTCTTT.

The chain links TRBV3-1 (or the pseudogene TRBV3-2) to TRBJ2-7; no firm D call. The V end was cut by 1 base, the J end by 3 bases, with 7 bases between. The germline gives CDR1 LGHDT, CDR2 YNNKEL (reference sequence). This CDR3 region has 13 residues. The CDR3 coding sequence is TGTGCCAGCAGCCAAGCCCTAGTCTACGAGCAGTACTTC. It yields the protein CASSQALVYEQYF.

This rearrangement joins TRBV11-2 to TRBJ2-7, with 9 bases fitting TRBD1. The germline V gene encodes CDR1 SGHAT and CDR2 FQNNGV. CDR3 size: 16 residues. The V gene end was trimmed by 0 bases and the J gene end by 4 bases; junction bases not matched to a gene: 7. The CDR3 DNA sequence: TGTGCCAGCAGCTTAGACCACGCGGGACAGGGATACGAGCAGTACTTC. As protein: CASSLDHAGQGYEQYF.

The chain has TRBV5-4 and TRBJ2-3; 7 positions match TRBD1. V shed 2 bases, J shed 4 bases, and the junction held 1 base outside the gene matches. CDR3 length equals 13 residues. Germline V gene lookup returns CDR1 SGHNT and CDR2 YYREEE (reference sequence). CDR3 sequence reads: CASSFDRADTQYF. The CDR3 nucleotides are TGTGCCAGCAGCTTCGACAGGGCAGATACGCAGTATTTT.

This chain joins TRBV5-4 and TRBJ2-1; 8 positions agree with TRBD1. The V gene's germline CDR1 is SGHNT and CDR2 YYREEE (reference sequence). The CDR3 is 14 residues long. V lost 3 bases and J lost 6; bases outside the gene matches: 5. The CDR3 DNA reads TGTGCCAGCAGCTCCGGCGACAGGGGCAATGAGCAGTTCTTC. Translating it yields CASSSGDRGNEQFF. Combining the CDR3 with reference TRBV5-4 and TRBJ2-1 gives the whole variable domain ETGVTQSPTHLIKTRGQQVTLRCSSQSGHNTVSWYQQALGQGPQFIFQYYREEENGRGNFPPRFSGLQFPNYSSELNVNALELDDSALYLCASSSGDRGNEQFFGPGTRLTVL.

The chain uses TRBV7-6 and TRBJ1-3, with TRBD1 as a possible D gene (6 bases). The germline CDR1 and CDR2 sequences are SGHVS and FNYEAQ. This CDR3 is 13 amino acids long. The germline V and J ends were trimmed by 5 bases and 4 bases, with 9 bases remaining between them. This CDR3 is CASSLQGGNTIYF. CDR3 coding DNA: TGTGCCAGCAGCCTACAGGGAGGAAACACCATATATTTT.

This chain connects TRBV5-6 to TRBJ1-1; D may be TRBD1 (6 bases). Germline V gives CDR1 SGHDT, CDR2 YYEEEE. This CDR3 contains 15 residues. Deletions cut 1 base from V and 3 bases from J, with 13 bases between. In DNA, the CDR3 is TGTGCCAGCAGCTTGAACTCAGGGGCCTACACTGAAGCTTTCTTT. Its translation: CASSLNSGAYTEAFF.

The chain employs TRBV24-1 and TRBJ2-1, with 12 bases lining up with TRBD2. V lost 4 bases, J lost 6 bases, and 6 bases stayed unmatched. This CDR3 comprises 16 residues. CDR1 and CDR2 (germline): KGHDR, SFDVKD. The CDR3 loop is CATSDRSSGRGNEQFF. The CDR3 region has the DNA TGTGCCACCAGTGACCGTTCTAGCGGGAGGGGCAATGAGCAGTTCTTC.